The present TCR beta chain was sequenced within a study of cytomegalovirus exposure and HLA in healthy donors. 13 Jbeta primers and 60 Vbeta primers were used for the PCR. The assay was immunoSEQ multiplex PCR, and TCRdb's table has in-frame clones only and misses some. The table includes over 150,000 clones, just under 80% detected once. Trimming took 5 bases from V and 0 from J; bases not matched to a gene: 9. In germline, CDR1 is MDHEN, CDR2 SYDVKM. The CDR3 has 16 residues. Study results and limitations: TCR beta chains associated with HLA were, in a later analysis, more clonally expanded than equally common others. Previously analyzed data showed that most TCR beta V segments were productive at a frequency of about 90% or about 30%. As a later analysis showed, a missense DCLRE1C variant was linked to trimming of TCR beta V- and J-genes. An assumption of roughly uniform sequencing depth across donors underlay the presence/absence analyses.

Turning to this clone: No antigen is known for it.

The specimen was PBMCs. This receptor was obtained from a woman between 45 and 65 years old in good health and CMV-seropositive. The V call is TRBV28, the J call TRBJ1-1; 7 bases map to TRBD1. The CDR3 DNA reads TGTGCCAGCAGTCCTAACAGGGGACCGGTGAACACTGAAGCTTTCTTT. Amino acid sequence: CASSPNRGPVNTEAFF.